Listed here are 10 T cell receptor beta chains from one sample, sequenced in a study of radiotherapy plus CTLA-4 blockade in lung cancer. Sequenced by immunoSEQ multiplex PCR; TCRdb stores in-frame clones only, minus some. The data hold fewer than 75,000 clones, with about nine tenths observed a single time. Sequencing was performed on peripheral blood, taken from a patient treated with radiotherapy plus ipilimumab. The receptors shown here come from a human donor with non-small cell lung cancer that progressed on radiotherapy plus ipilimumab.

In its sample, this clone was seen a few times. The chain uses TRBV18 and TRBJ1-2; D gene ambiguous. From germline, CDR1 is KGHSH and CDR2 LQKENI. The CDR3 consists of 14 residues. The V gene lost 5 bases and the J gene lost 0 bases, with 10 bases spanning the gap. This CDR3 is CASSSDSANYGYTF. The CDR3 nucleotides read TGTGCCAGCTCATCGGACTCAGCTAACTATGGCTACACCTTC.

This rearrangement joins TRBV30 to TRBJ2-7; no firm D call. The CDR3 is 13 amino acids. Germline assignment: CDR1 GTSNPN and CDR2 SVGIG (reference sequence). Trimming removed 3 bases at V and 0 bases at J, with 9 bases between. The CDR3 nucleotides read TGTGCCTGGAGGACCGGACCCTCCTACGAGCAGTACTTC. Amino acid sequence: CAWRTGPSYEQYF.

This chain joins TRBV28 and TRBJ2-7; 7 bases are a match to TRBD1. V lost 6 bases, J lost 3 bases, and 5 bases stayed unmatched. This CDR3 spans 13 amino acids. The V gene's germline CDR1 is MDHEN and CDR2 SYDVKM. CDR3 protein: CASSRDRDYEQYF. The DNA of the CDR3 is TGTGCCAGCAGCCGGGACAGAGACTACGAGCAGTACTTC.

This chain joins TRBV7-6 and TRBJ2-1, with a possible D match to TRBD2 (6 bases). The CDR3 is 16 amino acids. V was clipped by 1 base and J by 3 bases, with 13 bases between them. Looked up from germline, CDR1 is SGHVS and CDR2 is FNYEAQ. CDR3 loop: CASSLELWGDYNEQFF. As DNA, the CDR3 is TGTGCCAGCAGCTTAGAGTTGTGGGGGGACTACAATGAGCAGTTCTTC. The full variable domain, in which reference TRBV7-6 and TRBJ2-1 provide the parts outside the CDR3, is GAGVSQSPRYKVTKRGQDVALRCDPISGHVSLYWYRQALGQGPEFLTYFNYEAQQDKSGLPNDRFSAERPEGSISTLTIQRTEQRDSAMYRCASSLELWGDYNEQFFGPGTRLTVL.

In nucleotides, the CDR3 is TGTGCCAGCAGTTACAATAGTATCGGTGGCTACAATGAGCAGTTCTTC. Its protein is CASSYNSIGGYNEQFF. The gene calls are TRBV6-5 and TRBJ2-1; D is unresolved. The CDR3 spans 16 residues. V was pared by 2 bases and J by 3 bases, with 14 bases between. Germline V gives CDR1 MNHEY, CDR2 SVGAGI.

The rearrangement uses TRBV2 and TRBJ1-2; the match to TRBD1 covers 7 bases. The J segment lost 2 bases and the V segment lost 7 bases, leaving 7 bases of the junction unmatched. This CDR3 is 14 amino acids long. Germline CDR1 and CDR2: SNHLY and FYNNEI. The CDR3 is CASILRQGNYGYTF. The CDR3 nucleotides read TGTGCCAGCATCCTACGACAGGGAAACTATGGCTACACCTTC.

The chain carries TRBV29-1 and TRBJ2-2, with 10 positions matching TRBD2. V lost 1 base, J lost 6 bases, and 8 bases stayed unmatched. CDR1 SQVTM and CDR2 ANQGSEA come from the germline V gene. The CDR3 is 16 residues long. The CDR3 DNA reads TGCAGCGTTGAAGGTGGCCTAGCGGGAGCGTCCGGGGAGCTGTTTTTT. Translating it yields CSVEGGLAGASGELFF.

The rearrangement joins TRBV7-2 to TRBJ2-1, with TRBD2 identical over 9 bases. CDR1 and CDR2 from the germline V gene are SGHTA and FQGNSA. The CDR3 spans 15 residues. V shed 5 bases and J 4 bases; nucleotides not matched to a gene: 6. CDR3 loop: CASSLTSGPYNEQFF. The CDR3 DNA reads TGTGCCAGCAGCCTGACTAGCGGTCCATACAATGAGCAGTTCTTC.

The table lists this clone with a few counts. This chain joins TRBV6-5 and TRBJ2-7; a possible D gene is TRBD2 (5 bases). CDR3 size: 13 residues. Trimming stripped 10 bases from V and 3 bases from J, with 16 bases between. Germline V gene lookup returns CDR1 MNHEY and CDR2 SVGAGI. CDR3 sequence reads: CATQRASGYEQYV. In DNA form, the CDR3 reads TGTGCCACCCAGAGGGCGAGCGGCTACGAGCAGTACGTC.

V usage is TRBV28 and J usage is TRBJ1-1; D is unclear. V lost 1 base and J lost 6, with 12 bases in between. The CDR3 is 14 residues long. Germline CDR1 reads MDHEN; CDR2 reads SYDVKM. CDR3 nucleotides: TGTGCCAGCAGTTTATACCGGGTTAGGGCTGAAGCTTTCTTT. Amino acids: CASSLYRVRAEAFF.